A selection of T cell receptor beta chains follows, all from one sample in a study of T-cell reconstitution after alpha-beta-depleted transplantation in children. TCRdb re-analysed the PCR reads in MiXCR, keeping a single row per CDR3 protein. This table holds some 500,000 distinct CDR3 sequences, approximately 20% found once. Sequencing used PBMCs from the stem cell graft donor, obtained from the stem cell graft. The receptors stem from a human donor who donated a stem cell graft to a child with acute lymphoblastic leukemia. Both conserved end residues are part of each CDR3.

V | CDR3
TRBV5-6 | CASSLDDGDRDEQYF
TRBV5-1 | CASSPQLYEQYF
TRBV9 | CASGTSGRSVYNEQFF
TRBV5-4 | CASSLAGGRDNEQFF
TRBV5-1 | CASSLRSSSYNVQFF
TRBV29-1 | CSVEEGQPYEQYF
TRBV18 | CASSPNRAKNTEAFF
TRBV2 | CASTLDRDAGELFF
TRBV5-1 | CASSTRKYRDRGEKLFF
TRBV5-1 | CASSLTTAGGYNEQFF
TRBV5-1 | CASSPMTTADTDTQYF
TRBV27 | CASSLYGSNQPQHF
TRBV5-1 | CASSPGQGVRYYEQYF
TRBV4-1 | CASSHGEGVGGRTQYF